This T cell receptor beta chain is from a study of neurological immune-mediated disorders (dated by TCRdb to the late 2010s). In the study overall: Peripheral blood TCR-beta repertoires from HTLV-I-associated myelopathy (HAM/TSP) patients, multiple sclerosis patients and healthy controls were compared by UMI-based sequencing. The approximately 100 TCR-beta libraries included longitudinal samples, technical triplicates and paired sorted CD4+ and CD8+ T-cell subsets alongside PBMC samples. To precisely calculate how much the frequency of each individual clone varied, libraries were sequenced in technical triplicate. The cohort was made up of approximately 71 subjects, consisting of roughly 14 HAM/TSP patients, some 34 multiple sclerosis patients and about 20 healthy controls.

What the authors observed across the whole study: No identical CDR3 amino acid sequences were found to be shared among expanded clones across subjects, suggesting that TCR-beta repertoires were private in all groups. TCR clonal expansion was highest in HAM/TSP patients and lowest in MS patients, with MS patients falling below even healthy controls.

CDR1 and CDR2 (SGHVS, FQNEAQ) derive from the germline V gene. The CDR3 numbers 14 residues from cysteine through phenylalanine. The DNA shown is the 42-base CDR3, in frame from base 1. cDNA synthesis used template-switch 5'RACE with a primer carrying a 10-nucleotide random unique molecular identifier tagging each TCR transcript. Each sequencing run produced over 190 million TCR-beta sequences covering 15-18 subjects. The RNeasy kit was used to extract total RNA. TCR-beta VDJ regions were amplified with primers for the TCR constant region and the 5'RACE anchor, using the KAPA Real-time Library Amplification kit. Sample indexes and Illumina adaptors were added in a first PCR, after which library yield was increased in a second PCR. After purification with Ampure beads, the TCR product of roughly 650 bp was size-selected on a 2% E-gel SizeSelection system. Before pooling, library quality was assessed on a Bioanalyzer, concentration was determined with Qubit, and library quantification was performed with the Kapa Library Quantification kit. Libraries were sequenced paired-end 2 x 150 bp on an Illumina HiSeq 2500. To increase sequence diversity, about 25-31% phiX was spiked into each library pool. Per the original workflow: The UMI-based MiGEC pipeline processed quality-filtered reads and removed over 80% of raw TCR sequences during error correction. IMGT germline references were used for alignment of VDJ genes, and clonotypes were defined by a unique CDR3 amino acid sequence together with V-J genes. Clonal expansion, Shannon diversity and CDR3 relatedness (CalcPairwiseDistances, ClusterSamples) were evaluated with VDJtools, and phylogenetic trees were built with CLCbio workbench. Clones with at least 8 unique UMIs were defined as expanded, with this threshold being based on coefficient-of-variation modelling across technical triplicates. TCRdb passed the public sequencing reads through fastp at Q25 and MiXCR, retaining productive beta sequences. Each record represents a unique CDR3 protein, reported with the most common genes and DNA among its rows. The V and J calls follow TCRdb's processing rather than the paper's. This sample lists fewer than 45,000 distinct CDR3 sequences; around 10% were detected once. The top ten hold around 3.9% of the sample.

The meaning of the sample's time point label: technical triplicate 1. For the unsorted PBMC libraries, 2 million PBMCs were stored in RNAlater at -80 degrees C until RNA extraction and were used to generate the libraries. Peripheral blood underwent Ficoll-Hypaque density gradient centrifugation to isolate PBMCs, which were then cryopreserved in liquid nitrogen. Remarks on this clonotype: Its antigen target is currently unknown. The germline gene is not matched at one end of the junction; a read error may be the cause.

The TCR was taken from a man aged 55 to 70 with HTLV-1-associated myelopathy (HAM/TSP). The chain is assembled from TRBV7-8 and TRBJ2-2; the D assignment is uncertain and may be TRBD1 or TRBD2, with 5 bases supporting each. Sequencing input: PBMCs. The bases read TGTGCCAGCAGCATGGGGACGTACACTGGGGAGCTGTTTTTT. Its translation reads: CASSMGTYTGELFF.